The 18 T cell receptor beta chains given below trace back to one sample, sequenced in a study of blood T cell repertoires in COVID-19 (dated by TCRdb to the early 2020s). Receptor libraries were prepared by the immunoSEQ multiplex PCR assay. TCRdb's version of the immuneACCESS table is confined to in-frame rearrangements and falls short of the full clone set. An unresolved V gene accounts for under half of the shortfall where checked; the remainder is of unknown origin. The sample table holds 200,000 to 250,000 clones, of which about 87% were seen once. The ten largest make up 2% to 3% of the sample. Sequences were obtained from peripheral blood. The receptor set was obtained from a young man with COVID-19, enrolled during active disease.

The chain joins TRBV28 to TRBJ2-1, with D perhaps matching TRBD1 (5 bases). The CDR3 has 13 residues. V was clipped by 8 bases and J by 4 bases, with 12 bases between them. The germline V gene encodes CDR1 MDHEN and CDR2 SYDVKM. CDR3 in DNA: TGTGCCAGCTTGGGGCTTTCTTACAATGAGCAGTTCTTC. Its protein is CASLGLSYNEQFF.

The chain carries TRBV13 and TRBJ1-6; possibly TRBD1 for D (5 bases). The germline CDR1 and CDR2 sequences are PRHDT and FYEKMQ (reference sequence). The CDR3 consists of 13 residues. V gave up 7 bases and J gave up 7 bases, with 11 bases separating them. The CDR3 DNA is TGTGCCAGCACCCAGGGTTACAATTCACCCCTCCACTTT. Translated: CASTQGYNSPLHF.

The chain joins TRBV4-3 to TRBJ2-2; D might be TRBD1 (5 bases). The V end was cut by 1 base, the J end by 1 base, with 10 bases between. This CDR3 is built from 16 residues. Germline assignment: CDR1 LGHNA and CDR2 YSLEER. Here the CDR3 reads CASSQGQGKNTGELFF. In DNA, the CDR3 is TGCGCCAGCAGCCAAGGGCAGGGCAAGAACACCGGGGAGCTGTTTTTT.

CDR3 sequence (DNA): TGTGCCAGCAGCTCCCGAGCCAGCGGGAGACGAACCGGGGAGCTGTTTTTT. This codes for CASSSRASGRRTGELFF. The V and J genes are TRBV5-6 and TRBJ2-2; 8 bases map to TRBD2. CDR3 size: 17 residues. CDR1 SGHDT and CDR2 YYEEEE come from the germline V gene. V dropped 3 bases and J dropped 5; count of bases not matched to a gene: 12.

The chain joins TRBV28 to TRBJ1-5, with a possible D match to TRBD1 (6 bases). CDR1 is MDHEN, CDR2 SYDVKM, per germline. V was cut by 5 bases and J by 3 bases, with 14 bases left in between. CDR3 length: 15 amino acids. In nucleotides, the CDR3 is TGTGCCAGCAGTGGGGATGGACAGATCAATCAGCCCCAGCATTTT. It specifies CASSGDGQINQPQHF.

The V and J genes are TRBV9 and TRBJ2-1; a possible D gene is TRBD1 (6 bases). Trimming shortened V by 4 bases and J by 7 bases, and 18 bases separated the two germline ends. The CDR3 extends over 15 amino acids. Per germline, CDR1 SGDLS and CDR2 YYNGEE. Here the CDR3 DNA reads TGTGCCAGCAGCATACTGGGACATTCAGGGAATGAGCAGTTCTTC. It specifies CASSILGHSGNEQFF. The whole variable domain, filled in from reference TRBV9 and TRBJ2-1, reads DSGVTQTPKHLITATGQRVTLRCSPRSGDLSVYWYQQSLDQGLQFLIQYYNGEERAKGNILERFSAQQFPDLHSELNLSSLELGDSALYFCASSILGHSGNEQFFGPGTRLTVL.

The rearrangement uses TRBV7-6 and TRBJ2-4; D might be TRBD2 (5 bases). The CDR3 has 14 amino acids. The V end lost 1 base, the J end lost 6 bases, and 10 bases lay between the germline ends. Looked up from germline, CDR1 is SGHVS and CDR2 is FNYEAQ. The CDR3 DNA sequence: TGTGCCAGCAGCTTAGGTGCTAGCCCAAACATTCAGTACTTC. This sequence encodes CASSLGASPNIQYF.

The CDR3 reads CASSLGLAGSYEQYF. CDR3 in DNA: TGTGCCAGCAGCTTAGGGCTAGCGGGCTCCTACGAGCAGTACTTC. V is TRBV7-3 and J is TRBJ2-7; 8 nucleotides line up with TRBD2. Per germline, CDR1 SGHTA and CDR2 FQGTGA. V lost 2 bases, J lost 0 bases, and 3 bases stayed unmatched. The CDR3 runs to 15 residues.

This chain uses TRBV5-8 with TRBJ2-3; the D gene is possibly TRBD1 (5 bases). The germline CDR1 and CDR2 sequences are SGHTS and YDEGEE. Trimming shortened V by 10 bases and J by 4 bases, and 13 bases separated the two germline ends. This CDR3 has 12 residues. The CDR3 coding sequence is TGTGCCTCCGTTGGGGCGGCAGATACGCAGTATTTT. Its translation: CASVGAADTQYF.

The chain is built from TRBV28 and TRBJ2-1; no reliable D call. Per germline, CDR1 MDHEN and CDR2 SYDVKM. The CDR3 is made up of 13 amino acids. Trimming removed 6 bases at V and 0 bases at J, with 6 bases between. The chain's CDR3 is CASRAVSYNEQFF. The CDR3 coding sequence is TGTGCCAGCAGGGCAGTCTCCTACAATGAGCAGTTCTTC.

V is TRBV25-1 and J is TRBJ1-4; TRBD1 matches 8 bases. Germline lookup yields CDR1 MGHDK and CDR2 SYGVNS. Unmatched junction bases numbered 15, after V lost 7 bases and J lost 8 bases. This CDR3 is 16 amino acids long. CDR3 residues: CASTRTGMGPNEKLFF. CDR3 nucleotide sequence: TGTGCCAGCACTAGGACAGGGATGGGTCCCAACGAAAAACTGTTTTTT.

The chain couples TRBV5-4 to TRBJ2-1; 8 bases match TRBD2. The germline V gene encodes CDR1 SGHNT and CDR2 YYREEE (reference sequence). The CDR3 consists of 14 residues. V shed 6 bases, J shed 6 bases, and the junction held 8 bases outside the gene matches. The CDR3, as DNA: TGTGCCAGCACAGATAGCGGGGTAAGCAATGAGCAGTTCTTC. Its translation: CASTDSGVSNEQFF.

Only a few counts were recorded for this clone. The rearrangement links TRBV28 to TRBJ1-2; D unresolved. V was trimmed by 7 bases and J by 4 bases, leaving 7 bases between them. Germline V CDR1 and CDR2: MDHEN, SYDVKM. The CDR3 length is 11 residues. The CDR3 DNA reads TGTGCCAGCACCCCGGGCTATGGCTACACCTTC. It yields the protein CASTPGYGYTF.

This chain joins TRBV14 and TRBJ1-2; no reliable D call. The CDR3 has 16 amino acids. V was shortened by 0 bases and J by 7 bases, with 18 bases between the two germline ends. Germline CDR1 is SGHDN and CDR2 is FVKESK. The CDR3 region has the DNA TGTGCCAGCAGCCAAGATATGACCCTCCTAGGCGGTGGCTACACCTTC. This gives the protein CASSQDMTLLGGGYTF.

This clone was counted between two and nine times. The CDR3 bases are TGTGCCAGCAGTTCGCTGGGCACAGGTTTTATGGGCTATGGCTACACCTTC. As protein: CASSSLGTGFMGYGYTF. The chain joins TRBV28 to TRBJ1-2; D may be TRBD1 (5 bases). The germline V and J ends were trimmed by 4 bases and 4 bases, with 22 bases remaining between them. Germline CDR1 MDHEN, CDR2 SYDVKM. This CDR3 comprises 17 residues.

The chain links TRBV19 to TRBJ2-2; the D gene is possibly TRBD1 (5 bases). V shed 11 bases and J shed 0 bases, with 13 bases lying between them. Per germline, CDR1 LNHDA and CDR2 SQIVND (reference sequence). The CDR3 runs to 14 residues. CDR3 protein: CAGQPTANTGELFF. The CDR3 DNA reads TGTGCCGGACAACCGACAGCGAACACCGGGGAGCTGTTTTTT.

The sample holds a few counts of this clone. The rearrangement joins TRBV2 to TRBJ1-1; a weak D match, TRBD1 (6 bases). Germline lookup yields CDR1 SNHLY and CDR2 FYNNEI. The ends were cut back, 4 bases at V and 3 bases at J, with 15 bases in the middle. The CDR3 extends over 15 amino acids. The chain's CDR3 is CASSGREPGDTEAFF. The CDR3 coding sequence is TGTGCCAGCAGTGGAAGAGAGCCAGGGGACACTGAAGCTTTCTTT.

J is TRBJ2-1 and V is TRBV11-3; 10 bases agree with TRBD1. Germline lookup yields CDR1 SGHNT and CDR2 YENEEA. Trimming cost V 5 bases and J 10 bases; bases outside gene matches: 2. The CDR3 runs 12 residues. The CDR3 nucleotides are TGTGCCAGCAGCCGGGACAGGGGAGAGCAGTTCTTC. Translating it yields CASSRDRGEQFF.